These 18 T cell receptor beta chains were all obtained from the same sample, sequenced in a study of OX40 agonist ivuxolimab in advanced cancers. Here immunoSEQ multiplex PCR was the method, and the copy in TCRdb shows in-frame clones only, minus some. The sample records around 39,000 clones, 88% being singletons. Sequenced material: CD4+ or CD8+ T cells sorted from blood, taken in a trial of the OX40 agonist ivuxolimab. All receptors come from an adult with an advanced solid tumor such as melanoma, head and neck, liver or kidney cancer.

V usage is TRBV28 and J usage is TRBJ2-7; TRBD1 or TRBD2 may be the D gene (5 bases each). In germline, CDR1 is MDHEN, CDR2 SYDVKM. V gave up 6 bases and J gave up 6 bases, with 15 bases separating them. CDR3 size: 13 residues. Here the CDR3 reads CASRERGVSEQYF. In DNA, the CDR3 is TGTGCCAGCAGGGAGAGGGGAGTCTCCGAGCAGTACTTC.

The chain links TRBV4-1 to TRBJ2-5; D is undetermined. The CDR3 has 16 amino acids. Trimming took off 2 bases at V and 5 bases at J, with 18 bases between the two ends. Germline V CDR1 and CDR2: MGHRA, YSYEKL. The CDR3 region is CASSQSPSKGEETQYF. CDR3 nucleotides: TGCGCCAGCAGCCAAAGCCCCAGCAAGGGTGAGGAGACCCAGTACTTC.

V gene TRBV7-8 combines with J gene TRBJ1-2, with 8 bases aligning to TRBD1. Germline V gene data show CDR1 as SGHVS and CDR2 as FQNEAQ. The CDR3 length is 16 residues. The V gene end was trimmed by 5 bases and the J gene end by 1 base; junction bases not matched to a gene: 9. CDR3 protein: CASSPWTGLLNYGYTF. CDR3 bases: TGTGCCAGCAGCCCGTGGACAGGGCTTCTTAACTATGGCTACACCTTC.

J is TRBJ1-5 and V is TRBV30, with a weak D call TRBD1 (5 bases). The CDR3 sequence is 14 residues long. Germline-derived CDR1 and CDR2 are GTSNPN and SVGIG (reference sequence). V shed 7 bases and J shed 9 bases, with 22 bases lying between them. In DNA, the CDR3 is TGTGCCTCCACAGGTTGGCAGGCCCCGGGGCCCCAGCATTTT. Amino acids: CASTGWQAPGPQHF.

CDR3 region: CASSYSPTGYGYTF. In DNA, the CDR3 is TGTGCCAGCAGTTACTCCCCGACAGGCTATGGCTACACCTTC. The chain joins TRBV6-5 to TRBJ1-2, with D tentatively TRBD1 (6 bases). The V and J ends lost 0 bases and 4 bases respectively, with 9 bases between them. Per germline, CDR1 MNHEY and CDR2 SVGAGI. CDR3 size: 14 residues.

The rearrangement links TRBV28 to TRBJ2-3; no reliable D call. This CDR3 has 12 amino acids. The germline gives CDR1 MDHEN, CDR2 SYDVKM. Trimming took 6 bases from V and 6 from J, leaving 10 bases between them. CDR3 sequence: CASSWVRDTQYF. DNA for the CDR3: TGTGCCAGCAGCTGGGTCCGGGATACGCAGTATTTT.

The chain couples TRBV19 to TRBJ2-3, with D unresolved. Germline CDR1 and CDR2: LNHDA and SQIVND (reference sequence). V lost 5 bases to trimming and J lost 3 bases, with 15 bases between them. The CDR3 runs to 15 residues. CDR3 in amino acids: CASSVRVKRTDTQYF. In nucleotides, the CDR3 is TGTGCCAGTAGTGTCCGGGTAAAAAGGACAGATACGCAGTATTTT.

The V and J genes are TRBV6-5 and TRBJ2-1; D not resolved. Looked up from germline, CDR1 is MNHEY and CDR2 is SVGAGI. The germline V and J ends were trimmed by 0 bases and 4 bases, with 7 bases remaining between them. This CDR3 has 14 amino acids. The CDR3 coding sequence is TGTGCCAGCAGTTACTCGCTGGCTTACAATGAGCAGTTCTTC. Its translation is CASSYSLAYNEQFF.

This clone was seen a handful of times. V usage is TRBV7-3 and J usage is TRBJ1-6; maybe TRBD1 (5 bases). The V gene's germline CDR1 is SGHTA and CDR2 FQGTGA. Trimming removed 0 bases from V and 8 bases from J, with 8 bases in between. This CDR3 contains 14 residues. CDR3 sequence (DNA): TGTGCCAGCAGCTTAACGGGAGGGGATTCACCCCTCCACTTT. Its protein product is CASSLTGGDSPLHF.

This chain joins TRBV7-6 and TRBJ2-7; 10 nucleotides match TRBD1. The germline gives CDR1 SGHVS, CDR2 FNYEAQ. V dropped 4 bases and J dropped 4; count of bases not matched to a gene: 7. The CDR3 extends over 15 amino acids. CDR3 residues: CASSSYRDRGYEQYF. CDR3 nucleotides: TGTGCCAGCAGCTCATACCGGGACAGGGGATACGAGCAGTACTTC.

The chain joins TRBV6-1 to TRBJ1-5, with 9 bases aligning to TRBD1. Germline lookup yields CDR1 MNHNS and CDR2 SASEGT. The CDR3 length is 15 residues. The V gene end was trimmed by 4 bases and the J gene end by 4 bases; junction bases not matched to a gene: 5. CDR3 in DNA: TGTGCCAGCAGTGCCAAGGACAGGGGAAATCAGCCCCAGCATTTT. Amino acids: CASSAKDRGNQPQHF.

This clone came up once. The chain is built from TRBV5-1 and TRBJ1-2; 10 bases are shared with TRBD1. Trimming at V came to 7 bases and at J to 8 bases, leaving 8 bases not matched to a gene. CDR3 size: 13 residues. The germline V gene encodes CDR1 SGHRS and CDR2 YFSETQ. The DNA for the CDR3 is TGCGCCAGCGCCGGGACAGGGGCAGGAGGCTACACCTTC. Its protein is CASAGTGAGGYTF.

The rearrangement links TRBV5-6 to TRBJ1-2, with TRBD1 matching 10 bases. The CDR3 is made up of 14 amino acids. The V segment lost 2 bases and the J segment 8 bases; nucleotides outside the gene matches: 6. Germline loops: CDR1 SGHDT, CDR2 YYEEEE. CDR3 DNA: TGTGCCAGCAGCTTTAAAGACAGGGGGCTAGGCTACACCTTC. It encodes CASSFKDRGLGYTF.

Concerning this clone itself: The identical CDR3 is also encoded by other nucleotide sequences in the sample. This chain connects TRBV2 to TRBJ2-3, with 14 bases that match TRBD2. V lost 5 bases, J lost 7 bases, and 2 bases stayed unmatched. The CDR3 totals 14 residues. CDR1 SNHLY and CDR2 FYNNEI come from the germline V gene. CDR3 DNA sequence: TGTGCCAGCAGTCGGACTAGCGGGGGGCATACGCAGTATTTT. Translated: CASSRTSGGHTQYF.

This sequence joins TRBV28 and TRBJ2-2; weak D call: TRBD1 (5 bases). V shed 2 bases and J shed 3 bases, with 10 bases lying between them. CDR3 size: 15 residues. CDR1 is MDHEN, CDR2 SYDVKM, per germline. The CDR3 region has the DNA TGTGCCAGCAGTTTAGGGCTCAGGGACACCGGGGAGCTGTTTTTT. It encodes CASSLGLRDTGELFF. Looking up the rest from reference TRBV28 and TRBJ2-2 gives the full variable domain: DVKVTQSSRYLVKRTGEKVFLECVQDMDHENMFWYRQDPGLGLRLIYFSYDVKMKEKGDIPEGYSVSREKKERFSLILESASTNQTSMYLCASSLGLRDTGELFFGEGSRLTVL.

This sequence joins TRBV28 and TRBJ2-5; D perhaps matches TRBD2 (5 bases). The CDR3 is 15 residues long. CDR1 MDHEN and CDR2 SYDVKM come from the germline V gene. The germline V and J ends were trimmed by 7 bases and 3 bases, with 18 bases remaining between them. In DNA form, the CDR3 reads TGTGCCAGCAAGGCGGGCGGTACCCTTAAAGAGACCCAGTACTTC. Encoded protein: CASKAGGTLKETQYF.

The rearrangement joins TRBV25-1 to TRBJ2-5; maybe TRBD2 (6 bases). The CDR3 is 17 residues long. Trimming stripped 3 bases from V and 0 bases from J, with 17 bases between. Germline V gene data show CDR1 as MGHDK and CDR2 as SYGVNS. The chain's CDR3 is CASSDPPRGAYQETQYF. CDR3 sequence (DNA): TGTGCCAGCAGTGACCCCCCCCGCGGGGCCTACCAAGAGACCCAGTACTTC.

This chain links TRBV6-5 with TRBJ1-3; D remains unclear. V lost 2 bases and J lost 7, with 12 bases in between. Germline loops: CDR1 MNHEY, CDR2 SVGAGI. This CDR3 is built from 14 residues. The CDR3 sequence is CASSYREIGNTIYF. The CDR3, as DNA: TGTGCCAGCAGTTACCGGGAGATCGGGAACACCATATATTTT.